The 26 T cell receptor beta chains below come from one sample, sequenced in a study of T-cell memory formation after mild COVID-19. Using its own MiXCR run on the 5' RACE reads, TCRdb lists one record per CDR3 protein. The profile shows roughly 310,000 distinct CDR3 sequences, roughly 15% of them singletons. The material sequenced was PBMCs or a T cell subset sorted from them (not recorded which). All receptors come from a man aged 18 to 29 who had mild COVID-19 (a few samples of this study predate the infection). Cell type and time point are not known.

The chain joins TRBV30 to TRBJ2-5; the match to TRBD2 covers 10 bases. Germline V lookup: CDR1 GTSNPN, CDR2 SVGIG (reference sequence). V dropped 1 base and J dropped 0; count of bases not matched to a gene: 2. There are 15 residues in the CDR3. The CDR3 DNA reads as TGTGCCTGGAGTGGGACTAGCGGTTACCAAGAGACCCAGTACTTC. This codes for CAWSGTSGYQETQYF.

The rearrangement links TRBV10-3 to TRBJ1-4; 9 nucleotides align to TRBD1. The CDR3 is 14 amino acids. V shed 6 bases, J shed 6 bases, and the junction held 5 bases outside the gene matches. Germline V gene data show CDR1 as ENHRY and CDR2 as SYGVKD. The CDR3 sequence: CAISNRGLDEKLFF. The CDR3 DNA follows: TGTGCCATCAGCAACAGGGGGCTAGATGAAAAACTGTTTTTT.

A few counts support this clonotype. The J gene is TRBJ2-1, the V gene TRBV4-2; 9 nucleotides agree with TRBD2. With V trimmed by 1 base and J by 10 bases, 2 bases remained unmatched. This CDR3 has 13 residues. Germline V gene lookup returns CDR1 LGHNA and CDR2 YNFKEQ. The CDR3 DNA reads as TGTGCCAGCAGCCAAGGGCTAGCGGGGGAGCAGTTCTTC. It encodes CASSQGLAGEQFF.

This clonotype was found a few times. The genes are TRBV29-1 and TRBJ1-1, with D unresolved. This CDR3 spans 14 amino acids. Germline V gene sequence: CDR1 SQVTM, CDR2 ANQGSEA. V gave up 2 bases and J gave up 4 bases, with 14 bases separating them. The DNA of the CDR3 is TGCAGCGTTGAATTTGGACGGGTGGGCACTGAAGCTTTCTTT. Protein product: CSVEFGRVGTEAFF.

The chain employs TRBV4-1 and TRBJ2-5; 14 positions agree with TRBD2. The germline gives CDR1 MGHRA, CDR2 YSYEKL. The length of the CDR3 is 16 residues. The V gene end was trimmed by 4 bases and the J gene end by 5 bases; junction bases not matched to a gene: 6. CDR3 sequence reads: CASSRGTSGGRETQYF. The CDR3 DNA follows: TGCGCCAGCAGCCGTGGGACTAGCGGGGGACGGGAGACCCAGTACTTC.

This chain's CDR3 is CASKHRTGQGYQPQHF. As DNA, the CDR3 is TGTGCCAGCAAACACCGAACGGGACAGGGGTATCAGCCCCAGCATTTT. The chain carries TRBV2 and TRBJ1-5; 10 nucleotides line up with TRBD1. Unmatched junction bases numbered 11, after V lost 7 bases and J lost 5 bases. The CDR3 contains 16 residues. CDR1 is SNHLY, CDR2 FYNNEI, per germline. The entire variable domain, with the rest obtained from reference TRBV2 and TRBJ1-5, is as follows: EPEVTQTPSHQVTQMGQEVILRCVPISNHLYFYWYRQILGQKVEFLVSFYNNEISEKSEIFDDQFSVERPDGSNFTLKIRSTKLEDSAMYFCASKHRTGQGYQPQHFGDGTRLSIL.

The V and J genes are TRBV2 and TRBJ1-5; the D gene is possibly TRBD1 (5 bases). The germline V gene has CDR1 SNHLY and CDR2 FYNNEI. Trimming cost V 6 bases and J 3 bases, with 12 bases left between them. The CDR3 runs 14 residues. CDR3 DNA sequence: TGTGCCAGCAGCAGGGAGGGTAACAATCAGCCCCAGCATTTT. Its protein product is CASSREGNNQPQHF.

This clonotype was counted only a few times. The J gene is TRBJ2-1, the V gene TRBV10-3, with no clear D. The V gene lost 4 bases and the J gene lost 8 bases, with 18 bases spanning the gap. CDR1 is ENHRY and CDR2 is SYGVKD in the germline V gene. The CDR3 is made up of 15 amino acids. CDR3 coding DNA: TGTGCCATCAGTGGAATGTTGGGCCTTAACTATGAGCAGTTCTTC. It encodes CAISGMLGLNYEQFF.

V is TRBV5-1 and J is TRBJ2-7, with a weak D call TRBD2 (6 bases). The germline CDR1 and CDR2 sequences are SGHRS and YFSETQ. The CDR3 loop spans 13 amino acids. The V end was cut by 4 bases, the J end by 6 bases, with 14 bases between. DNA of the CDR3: TGCGCCAGCAGCCCCCGACGAGCGGGCGAGCAGTACTTC. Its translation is CASSPRRAGEQYF.

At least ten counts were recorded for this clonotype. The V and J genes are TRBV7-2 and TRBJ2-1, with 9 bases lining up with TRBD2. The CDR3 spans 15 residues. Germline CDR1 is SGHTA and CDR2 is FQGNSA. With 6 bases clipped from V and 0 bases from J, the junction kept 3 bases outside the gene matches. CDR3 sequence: CASSLSGSSYNEQFF. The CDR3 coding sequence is TGTGCCAGCAGTCTTAGCGGGAGCTCCTACAATGAGCAGTTCTTC.

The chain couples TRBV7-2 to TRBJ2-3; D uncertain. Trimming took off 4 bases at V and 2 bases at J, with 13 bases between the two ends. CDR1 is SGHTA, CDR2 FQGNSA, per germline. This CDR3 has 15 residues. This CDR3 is CASSSKPDFTDTQYF. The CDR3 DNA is TGTGCCAGCAGCTCAAAGCCAGACTTCACAGATACGCAGTATTTT.

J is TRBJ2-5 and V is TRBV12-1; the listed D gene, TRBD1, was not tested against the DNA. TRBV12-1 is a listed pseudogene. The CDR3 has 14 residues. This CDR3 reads CASSFADREETQYF. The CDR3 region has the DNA TGTGCCAGCAGCTTTGCTGACAGGGAAGAGACCCAGTACTTC.

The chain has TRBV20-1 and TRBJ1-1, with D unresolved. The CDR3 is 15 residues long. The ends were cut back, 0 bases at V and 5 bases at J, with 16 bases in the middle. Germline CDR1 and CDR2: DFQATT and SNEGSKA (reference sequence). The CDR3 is CSARDYRLGETEAFF. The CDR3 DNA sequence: TGCAGTGCTAGAGATTATCGGTTGGGTGAGACTGAAGCTTTCTTT.

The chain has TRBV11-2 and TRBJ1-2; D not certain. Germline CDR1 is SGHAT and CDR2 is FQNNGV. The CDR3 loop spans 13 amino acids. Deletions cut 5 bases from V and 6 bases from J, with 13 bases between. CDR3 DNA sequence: TGTGCCAGCAGCCCTCCCCCCCGGGATGGCTACACCTTC. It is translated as CASSPPPRDGYTF.

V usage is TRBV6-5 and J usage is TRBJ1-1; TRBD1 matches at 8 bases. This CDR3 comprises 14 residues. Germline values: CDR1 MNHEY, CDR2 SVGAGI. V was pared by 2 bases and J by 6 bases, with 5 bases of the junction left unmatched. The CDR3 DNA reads TGTGCCAGCAGTTACGGGGACAGGACATCTGAAGCTTTCTTT. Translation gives CASSYGDRTSEAFF.

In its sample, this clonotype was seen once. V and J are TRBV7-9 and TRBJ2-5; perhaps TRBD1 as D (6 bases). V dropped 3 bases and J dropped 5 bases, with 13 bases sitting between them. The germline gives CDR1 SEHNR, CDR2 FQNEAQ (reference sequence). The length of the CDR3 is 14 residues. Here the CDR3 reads CASSLQGSRETQYF. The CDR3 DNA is TGTGCCAGCAGCTTGCAGGGGTCCAGGGAGACCCAGTACTTC. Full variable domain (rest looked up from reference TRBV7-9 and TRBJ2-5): DTGVSQNPRHKITKRGQNVTFRCDPISEHNRLYWYRQTLGQGPEFLTYFQNEAQLEKSRLLSDRFSAERPKGSFSTLEIQRTEQGDSAMYLCASSLQGSRETQYFGPGTRLLVL.

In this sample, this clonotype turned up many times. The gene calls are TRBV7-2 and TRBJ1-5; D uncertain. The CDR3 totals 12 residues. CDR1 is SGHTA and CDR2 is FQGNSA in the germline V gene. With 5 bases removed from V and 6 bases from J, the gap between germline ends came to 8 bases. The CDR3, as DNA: TGTGCCAGCAGCATGGAGTTTCAGCCCCAGCATTTT. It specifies CASSMEFQPQHF. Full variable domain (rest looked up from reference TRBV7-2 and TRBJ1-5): GAGVSQSPSNKVTEKGKDVELRCDPISGHTALYWYRQSLGQGLEFLIYFQGNSAPDKSGLPSDRFSAERTGGSVSTLTIQRTQQEDSAVYLCASSMEFQPQHFGDGTRLSIL.

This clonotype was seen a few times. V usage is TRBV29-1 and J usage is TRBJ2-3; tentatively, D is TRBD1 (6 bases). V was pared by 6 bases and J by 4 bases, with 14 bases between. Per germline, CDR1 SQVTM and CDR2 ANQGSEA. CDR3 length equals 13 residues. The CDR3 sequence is CSVRGLASDTQYF. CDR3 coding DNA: TGCAGCGTCAGGGGCCTGGCCTCAGATACGCAGTATTTT.

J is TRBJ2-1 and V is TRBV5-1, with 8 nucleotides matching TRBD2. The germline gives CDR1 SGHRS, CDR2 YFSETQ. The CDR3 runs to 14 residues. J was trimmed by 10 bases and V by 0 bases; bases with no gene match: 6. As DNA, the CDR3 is TGCGCCAGCAGCTTGGCCGGGGGGGCGGGGGAGCAGTTCTTC. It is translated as CASSLAGGAGEQFF.

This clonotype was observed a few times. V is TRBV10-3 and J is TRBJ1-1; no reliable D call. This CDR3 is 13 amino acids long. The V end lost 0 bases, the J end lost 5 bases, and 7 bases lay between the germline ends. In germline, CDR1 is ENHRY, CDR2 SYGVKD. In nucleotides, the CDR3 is TGTGCCATCAGTGAGTCGAAACGGACTGAAGCTTTCTTT. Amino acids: CAISESKRTEAFF.

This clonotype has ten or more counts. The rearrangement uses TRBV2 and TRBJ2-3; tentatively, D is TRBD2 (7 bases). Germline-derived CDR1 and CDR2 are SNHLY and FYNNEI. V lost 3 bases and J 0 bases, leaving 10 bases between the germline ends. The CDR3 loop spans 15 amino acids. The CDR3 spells CASSDGGPSTDTQYF. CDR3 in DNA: TGTGCCAGCAGTGACGGGGGGCCCAGCACAGATACGCAGTATTTT.

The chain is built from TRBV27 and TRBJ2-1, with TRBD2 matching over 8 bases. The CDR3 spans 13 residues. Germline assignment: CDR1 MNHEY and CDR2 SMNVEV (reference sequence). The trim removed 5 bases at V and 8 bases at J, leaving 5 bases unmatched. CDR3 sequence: CASSLGGADEQFF. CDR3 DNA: TGTGCCAGCAGTCTCGGGGGGGCAGATGAGCAGTTCTTC.

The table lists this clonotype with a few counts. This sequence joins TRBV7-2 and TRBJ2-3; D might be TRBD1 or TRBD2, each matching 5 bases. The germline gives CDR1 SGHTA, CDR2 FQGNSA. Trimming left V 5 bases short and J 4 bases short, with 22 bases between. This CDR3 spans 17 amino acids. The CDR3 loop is CASSGQRDVRIADTQYF. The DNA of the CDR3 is TGTGCCAGCAGCGGGCAGAGGGACGTTCGGATAGCAGATACGCAGTATTTT.

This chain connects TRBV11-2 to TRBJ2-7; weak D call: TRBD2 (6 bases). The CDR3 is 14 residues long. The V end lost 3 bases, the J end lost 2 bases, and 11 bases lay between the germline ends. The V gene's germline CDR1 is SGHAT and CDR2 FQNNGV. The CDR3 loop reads CASSFFTGAYEQYV. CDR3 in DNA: TGTGCCAGCAGCTTTTTTACGGGGGCCTACGAGCAGTACGTC.

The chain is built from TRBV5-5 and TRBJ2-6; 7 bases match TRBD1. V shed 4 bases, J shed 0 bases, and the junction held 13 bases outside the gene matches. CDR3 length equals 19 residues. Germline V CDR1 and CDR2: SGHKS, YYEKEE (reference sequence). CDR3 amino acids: CASSTRDREYTSGANVLTF. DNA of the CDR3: TGTGCCAGCAGCACCCGGGACAGAGAATATACCTCTGGGGCCAACGTCCTGACTTTC. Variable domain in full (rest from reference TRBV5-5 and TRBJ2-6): DAGVTQSPTHLIKTRGQQVTLRCSPISGHKSVSWYQQVLGQGPQFIFQYYEKEERGRGNFPDRFSARQFPNYSSELNVNALLLGDSALYLCASSTRDREYTSGANVLTFGAGSRLTVL.

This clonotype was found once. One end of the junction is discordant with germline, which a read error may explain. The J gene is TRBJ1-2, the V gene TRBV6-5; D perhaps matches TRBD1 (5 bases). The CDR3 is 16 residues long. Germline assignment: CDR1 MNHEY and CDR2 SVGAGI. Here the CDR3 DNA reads TGTGCCAGCAGCCTATCGGGGGTCGCTACTAACTATGGCTTCACCTTC. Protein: CASSLSGVATNYGFTF.